The entry below gives a single T cell receptor beta chain sequence along with its context. The CDR3 has 17 amino acids. Germline V gene lookup returns CDR1 LNHNV and CDR2 YYDKDF (reference sequence). Trimming pared 2 bases from V and 0 bases from J, leaving 14 bases between. Treatment of the sample: 15 to 20 received Ad26.COV2.S at low or high dose, single or two shots; 5 received placebo; per-sample allocation not given. Day 63 following the first vaccine or placebo injection was when the samples were taken. Vaccination used an Ad26 vector expressing Wuhan-strain SARS-CoV-2 spike. The entry originates in a study of Ad26.COV2.S vaccination and SARS-CoV-2 variants. Turning to the study itself: Ad26.COV2.S shots went into the muscle once or twice, 56 days apart.

This table comes from immunoSEQ multiplex PCR, and its TCRdb copy is limited to in-frame clones, with some not included. Of about 450,000 clones listed, 75% to 90% are singletons. The clonotype was recovered from a person between 18 and 59 years old who received the Ad26.COV2.S COVID-19 vaccine or a placebo. This chain links TRBV15 with TRBJ1-3; TRBD1 might be the D (5 bases). Here the sequenced sample was peripheral blood, taken in a trial of Ad26.COV2.S vaccine versus placebo. The CDR3 DNA is TGTGCCACCAGCAGATTTTTGGAGGGGCTCTCTGGAAACACCATATATTTT. Translation: CATSRFLEGLSGNTIYF. The complete variable domain, with remaining parts taken from reference TRBV15 and TRBJ1-3, reads DAMVIQNPRYQVTQFGKPVTLSCSQTLNHNVMYWYQQKSSQAPKLLFHYYDKDFNNEADTPDNFQSRRPNTSFCFLDIRSPGLGDTAMYLCATSRFLEGLSGNTIYFGEGSWLTVV.